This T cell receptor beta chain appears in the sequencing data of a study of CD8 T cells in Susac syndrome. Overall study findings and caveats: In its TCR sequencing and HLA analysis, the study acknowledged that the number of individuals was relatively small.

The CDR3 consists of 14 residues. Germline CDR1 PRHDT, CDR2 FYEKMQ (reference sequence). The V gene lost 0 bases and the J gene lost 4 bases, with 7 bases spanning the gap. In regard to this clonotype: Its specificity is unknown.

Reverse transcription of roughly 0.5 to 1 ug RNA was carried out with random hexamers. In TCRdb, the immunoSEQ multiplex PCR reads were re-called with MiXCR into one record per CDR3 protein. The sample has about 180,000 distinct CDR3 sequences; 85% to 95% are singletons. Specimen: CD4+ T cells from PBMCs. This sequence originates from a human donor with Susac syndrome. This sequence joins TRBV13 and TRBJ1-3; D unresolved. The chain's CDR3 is CASSLGETGNTIYF. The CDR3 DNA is TGTGCCAGCAGCTTAGGAGAGACGGGAAACACCATATATTTT.